This TCR beta chain was identified in a study of shared clonotypes between healthy human individuals. Broader study findings: Among several donors, roughly 5% of naive CD4 clonotypes were found in common. Generation probabilities of non-shared clonotypes were lower (relative to those shared by all four donors).

When replicate PCRs were run on sorted subsets, they used approximately 210 ng DNA, about 31,000 T cell genomes. Clones were read by immunoSEQ multiplex PCR, and TCRdb kept only the in-frame ones, dropping some. The top ten clones hold around 0.38% of a sample with about 2.3 million clones, 85% to 95% of them seen once. The length of the CDR3 is 12 residues. The germline gives CDR1 MNHEY, CDR2 SMNVEV (reference sequence). V lost 2 bases, J lost 9 bases, and 5 bases lay in between. Regarding this clone: Antigen specificity is unknown.

Material for sequencing was naive CD4+ T cells from PBMCs. Subset: CD45RA+ positively selected. The V and J genes are TRBV27 and TRBJ1-6; D gene ambiguous. The sequence came from a young man in good health. Some clones in this sample may be carry-over from other donors' samples. CDR3 nucleotides: TGTGCCAGCAGTTTAGGGCGTTCACCCCTCCACTTT. Its protein is CASSLGRSPLHF.